Described below is a single T cell receptor (beta chain) sequence and its context. These data come from a study of T cells in Graves' hyperthyroidism and ophthalmopathy. This CDR3 is built from 16 residues. V shed 7 bases, J shed 1 base, and the junction held 11 bases outside the gene matches. From germline, CDR1 is MNHNS and CDR2 SASEGT. Researchers took RNA transcripts and amplified the TCR beta CDR3 regions from them. An initial round of RT-PCR targeting the TCR CDR3 relied on the HTBI primer set. MiXCR, applied by TCRdb to the multiplex PCR reads, yields one record per CDR3 protein. Here the sample spans about 350,000 distinct CDR3 sequences, 15% to 20% being singletons.

The TCR comes from a woman in her thirties or forties with Graves' ophthalmopathy. Sequenced sample: blood. The chain has TRBV6-1 and TRBJ1-1, with 8 nucleotides matching TRBD1. In DNA form, the CDR3 reads TGTGCCAGCACACGACTGGCCGGGACAGGGAACACTGAAGCTTTCTTT. Its protein is CASTRLAGTGNTEAFF.